Presented here are 18 T cell receptor beta chains from one specimen sequenced in a study of blood T cell repertoires in COVID-19. The method was immunoSEQ multiplex PCR; TCRdb's version includes in-frame clones alone and lacks a portion of them. Of approximately 470,000 clones listed, 80% to 90% were seen once; the top ten hold roughly 3.2%. Sequenced sample: peripheral blood. The receptors originated from a human donor in a cohort sampled during active COVID-19.

The rearrangement joins TRBV24-1 to TRBJ2-1; maybe TRBD2 (7 bases). The CDR3 has 16 residues. Germline CDR1 and CDR2: KGHDR and SFDVKD. V gave up 6 bases and J gave up 5 bases, with 19 bases separating them. This chain's CDR3 is CATSKGSGKGDNEQFF. The CDR3 DNA reads as TGTGCCACCAGTAAAGGGAGCGGGAAGGGGGACAATGAGCAGTTCTTC.

This chain joins TRBV13 and TRBJ1-2; 9 nucleotides align to TRBD1. The germline V gene has CDR1 PRHDT and CDR2 FYEKMQ (reference sequence). The CDR3 is made up of 17 amino acids. Germline trimming cut 0 bases from V and 3 bases from J; bases unmatched to any gene: 8. CDR3 loop: CASSLGRQGEFDYGYTF. DNA for the CDR3: TGTGCCAGCAGCTTAGGAAGACAGGGGGAGTTTGACTATGGCTACACCTTC.

The chain has TRBV11-3 and TRBJ2-4, with 14 bases that match TRBD2. This CDR3 is 18 amino acids long. Looked up from germline, CDR1 is SGHNT and CDR2 is YENEEA. V was clipped by 7 bases and J by 0 bases; unmatched bases: 8. CDR3 in amino acids: CASTQGLAGEIAKNIQYF. For the CDR3, the DNA is TGTGCCAGCACCCAGGGACTAGCGGGGGAGATAGCCAAAAACATTCAGTACTTC.

The chain recombines TRBV7-2 with TRBJ2-1, with TRBD2 matching over 11 bases. The CDR3 runs to 16 residues. CDR1 is SGHTA and CDR2 is FQGNSA in the germline V gene. V shed 1 base, J shed 7 bases, and the junction held 6 bases outside the gene matches. Here the CDR3 reads CASSLEGASGGNEQFF. The CDR3 DNA reads as TGTGCCAGCAGCTTAGAAGGGGCTAGCGGGGGGAATGAGCAGTTCTTC. Looking up the rest from reference TRBV7-2 and TRBJ2-1 gives the full variable domain: GAGVSQSPSNKVTEKGKDVELRCDPISGHTALYWYRQSLGQGLEFLIYFQGNSAPDKSGLPSDRFSAERTGGSVSTLTIQRTQQEDSAVYLCASSLEGASGGNEQFFGPGTRLTVL.

The V call is TRBV7-3, the J call TRBJ2-2; maybe TRBD2 (7 bases). The CDR3 runs 16 residues. The V gene's germline CDR1 is SGHTA and CDR2 FQGTGA. Trimming removed 4 bases at V and 6 bases at J, with 18 bases between. CDR3 DNA: TGTGCCAGCAGCTCCCTCGGGGGGCGCTACCCCGGGGAGCTGTTTTTT. Its translation: CASSSLGGRYPGELFF.

The chain employs TRBV18 and TRBJ1-1, with D unclear. Per the germline V gene, CDR1 is KGHSH and CDR2 is LQKENI. This CDR3 contains 14 residues. Trimming removed 8 bases at V and 0 bases at J, with 13 bases between. The CDR3 DNA is TGTGCCAGCGCGCGAGTACAGATGAACACTGAAGCTTTCTTT. It encodes CASARVQMNTEAFF.

V gene TRBV30 combines with J gene TRBJ1-2; D might be TRBD1 (5 bases). CDR1 and CDR2 from the germline V gene are GTSNPN and SVGIG (reference sequence). V lost 2 bases and J lost 6, with 10 bases in between. The CDR3 consists of 12 residues. CDR3 nucleotides: TGTGCCTGGAGTCCAGGGCTTAATGGCTACACCTTC. Translating it yields CAWSPGLNGYTF.

The chain is built from TRBV27 and TRBJ1-5; D possibly corresponds to TRBD1 (6 bases). This CDR3 is 13 amino acids long. V dropped 4 bases and J dropped 5 bases, with 9 bases sitting between them. Germline CDR1 and CDR2: MNHEY and SMNVEV (reference sequence). The DNA for the CDR3 is TGTGCCAGCAGTTACAGGGAGTATCAGCCCCAGCATTTT. Translation gives CASSYREYQPQHF.

This clone was seen once. This chain joins TRBV19 and TRBJ1-2; D perhaps matches TRBD1 (5 bases). The germline V gene encodes CDR1 LNHDA and CDR2 SQIVND (reference sequence). V gave up 5 bases and J gave up 4 bases, with 20 bases separating them. The CDR3 is 16 amino acids. The DNA of the CDR3 is TGTGCCAGTAGTCCTCCGACAGTACCTGGCGGCTATGGCTACACCTTC. It encodes CASSPPTVPGGYGYTF.

The chain has TRBV29-1 and TRBJ1-1; maybe TRBD1 (6 bases). Trimming cost V 8 bases and J 1 base, with 23 bases left between them. CDR1 and CDR2 (germline): SQVTM, ANQGSEA. CDR3 size: 16 residues. CDR3 DNA: TGCAGCCCTGGGACTTTGAGGGGGGGGGAGAACACTGAAGCTTTCTTT. This translates into CSPGTLRGGENTEAFF.

The chain joins TRBV19 to TRBJ1-2; no firm D call. V was pared by 9 bases and J by 3 bases, with 14 bases between. Germline V lookup: CDR1 LNHDA, CDR2 SQIVND (reference sequence). This CDR3 contains 13 residues. CDR3 in amino acids: CASRIIGDYGYTF. The CDR3 bases are TGTGCCAGCCGTATCATCGGGGACTATGGCTACACCTTC.

This chain connects TRBV29-1 to TRBJ1-1, with 7 positions matching TRBD1. Germline CDR1 SQVTM, CDR2 ANQGSEA. This CDR3 has 14 residues. V shed 4 bases, J shed 3 bases, and the junction held 8 bases outside the gene matches. Here the CDR3 reads CSVGQGYADTEAFF. CDR3 in DNA: TGCAGCGTTGGACAGGGATATGCGGACACTGAAGCTTTCTTT.

This clone was observed a single time. This sequence joins TRBV27 and TRBJ2-1; the D gene is possibly TRBD1 (6 bases). The ends were cut back, 3 bases at V and 0 bases at J, with 15 bases in the middle. The germline CDR1 and CDR2 sequences are MNHEY and SMNVEV (reference sequence). This CDR3 is 17 amino acids long. The CDR3 bases are TGTGCCAGCAGTTTTGGGGACATAGGGAGCTCCTACAATGAGCAGTTCTTC. This sequence encodes CASSFGDIGSSYNEQFF.

V is TRBV4-2 and J is TRBJ2-7, with 9 bases fitting TRBD2. Unmatched junction bases numbered 3, after V lost 3 bases and J lost 3 bases. Germline values: CDR1 LGHNA, CDR2 YNFKEQ. The CDR3 length is 14 residues. CDR3 sequence: CASSQVTSGYEQYF. DNA of the CDR3: TGTGCCAGCAGCCAGGTGACTAGCGGCTACGAGCAGTACTTC.

The CDR3 DNA follows: TGTGCCAGCAGTGAGAGACTAGCGGGAGGGGGTGAGCAGTTCTTC. This encodes CASSERLAGGGEQFF. The chain carries TRBV2 and TRBJ2-1; 14 bases are shared with TRBD2. V trimming: 3 bases; J trimming: 9 bases; junction bases outside the gene matches: 4. The CDR3 loop spans 15 amino acids. The germline V gene has CDR1 SNHLY and CDR2 FYNNEI.

The chain carries TRBV7-9 and TRBJ1-6, with a weak D call TRBD1 (6 bases). V lost 5 bases and J lost 5, with 13 bases in between. The CDR3 consists of 15 residues. The germline V gene encodes CDR1 SEHNR and CDR2 FQNEAQ (reference sequence). CDR3 DNA: TGTGCCAGCAGCCCCGATACAGGGAATAATTCACCCCTCCACTTT. The encoded protein is CASSPDTGNNSPLHF.

The chain carries TRBV7-9 and TRBJ1-5; no clear D. V lost 3 bases to trimming and J lost 2 bases, with 14 bases between them. Germline CDR1 is SEHNR and CDR2 is FQNEAQ (reference sequence). This CDR3 is 16 amino acids long. In nucleotides, the CDR3 is TGTGCCAGCAGCTTGGTGACATCTTCGGGCAATCAGCCCCAGCATTTT. It is translated as CASSLVTSSGNQPQHF.

The table lists this clone with a count of one. DNA of the CDR3: TGTGCCATCAGCCTTTTACTAGCCGCCAGCACAGATACGCAGTATTTT. The encoded protein is CAISLLLAASTDTQYF. The chain uses TRBV10-3 and TRBJ2-3, with a weak D call TRBD2 (6 bases). V lost 6 bases and J 0 bases, leaving 16 bases between the germline ends. Germline CDR1 ENHRY, CDR2 SYGVKD. The CDR3 is 16 residues long.